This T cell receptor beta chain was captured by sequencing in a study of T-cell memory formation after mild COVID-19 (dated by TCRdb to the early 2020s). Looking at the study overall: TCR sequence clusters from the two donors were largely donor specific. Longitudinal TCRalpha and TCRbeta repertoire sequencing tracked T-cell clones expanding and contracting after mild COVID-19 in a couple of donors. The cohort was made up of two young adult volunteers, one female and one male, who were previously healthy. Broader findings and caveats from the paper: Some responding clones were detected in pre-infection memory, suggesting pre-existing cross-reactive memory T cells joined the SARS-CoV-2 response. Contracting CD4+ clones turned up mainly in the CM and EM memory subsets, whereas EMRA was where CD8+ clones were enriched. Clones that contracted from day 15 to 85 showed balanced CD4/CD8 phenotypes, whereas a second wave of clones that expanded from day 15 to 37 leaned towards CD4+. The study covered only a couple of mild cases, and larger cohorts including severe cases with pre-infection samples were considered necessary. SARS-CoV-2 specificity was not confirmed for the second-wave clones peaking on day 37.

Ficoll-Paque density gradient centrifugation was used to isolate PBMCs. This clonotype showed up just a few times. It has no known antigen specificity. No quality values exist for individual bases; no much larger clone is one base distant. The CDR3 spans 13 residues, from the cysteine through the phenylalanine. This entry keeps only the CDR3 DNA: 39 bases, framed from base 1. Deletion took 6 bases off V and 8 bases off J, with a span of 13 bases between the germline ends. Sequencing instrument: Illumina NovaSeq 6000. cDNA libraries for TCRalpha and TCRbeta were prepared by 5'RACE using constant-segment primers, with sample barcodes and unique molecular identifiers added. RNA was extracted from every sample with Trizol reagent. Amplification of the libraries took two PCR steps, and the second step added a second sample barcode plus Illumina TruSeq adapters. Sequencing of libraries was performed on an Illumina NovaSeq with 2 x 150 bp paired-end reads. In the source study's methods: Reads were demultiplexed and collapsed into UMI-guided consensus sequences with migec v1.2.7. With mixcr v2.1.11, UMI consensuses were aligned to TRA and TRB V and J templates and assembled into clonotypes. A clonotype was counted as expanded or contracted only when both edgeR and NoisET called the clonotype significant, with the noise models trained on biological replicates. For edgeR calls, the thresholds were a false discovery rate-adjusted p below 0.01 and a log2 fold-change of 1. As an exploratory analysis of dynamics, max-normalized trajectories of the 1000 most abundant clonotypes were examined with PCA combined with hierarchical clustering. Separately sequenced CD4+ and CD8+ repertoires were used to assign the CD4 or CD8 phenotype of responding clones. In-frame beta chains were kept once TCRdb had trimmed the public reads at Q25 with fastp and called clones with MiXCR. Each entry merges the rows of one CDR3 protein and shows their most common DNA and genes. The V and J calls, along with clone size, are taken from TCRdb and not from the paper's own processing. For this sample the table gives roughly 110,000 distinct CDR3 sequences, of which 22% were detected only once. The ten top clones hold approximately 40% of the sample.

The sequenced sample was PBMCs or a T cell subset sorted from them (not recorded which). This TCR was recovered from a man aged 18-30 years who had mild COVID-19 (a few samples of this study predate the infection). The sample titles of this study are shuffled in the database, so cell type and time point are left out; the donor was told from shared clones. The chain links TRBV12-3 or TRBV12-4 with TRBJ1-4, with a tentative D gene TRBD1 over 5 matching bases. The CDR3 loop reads CASSSTEEEKLFF. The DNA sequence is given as TGTGCCAGCAGCTCGACAGAGGAGGAAAAACTGTTTTTT.